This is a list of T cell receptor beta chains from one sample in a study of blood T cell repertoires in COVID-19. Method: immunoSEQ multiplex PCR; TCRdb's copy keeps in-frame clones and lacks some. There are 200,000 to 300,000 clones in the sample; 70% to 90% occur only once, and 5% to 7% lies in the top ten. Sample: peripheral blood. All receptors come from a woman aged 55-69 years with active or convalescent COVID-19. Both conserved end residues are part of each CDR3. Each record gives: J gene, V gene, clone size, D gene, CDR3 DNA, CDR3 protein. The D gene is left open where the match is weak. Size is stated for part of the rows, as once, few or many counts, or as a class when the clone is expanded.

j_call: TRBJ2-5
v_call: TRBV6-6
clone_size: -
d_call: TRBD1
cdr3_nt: TGTGCCAGCAGCCACGGACAGGGAGAGACCCAGTACTTC
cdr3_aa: CASSHGQGETQYF

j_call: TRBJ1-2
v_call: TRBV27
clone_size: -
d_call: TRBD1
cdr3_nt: TGTGCCAGCAGTCTCAGACAGGGGTATTGGGATGGCTACACCTTC
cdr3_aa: CASSLRQGYWDGYTF

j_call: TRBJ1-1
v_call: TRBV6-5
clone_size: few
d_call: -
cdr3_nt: TGTGCCAGCAGTTACTCGATTCGGGTGAACACTGAAGCTTTCTTT
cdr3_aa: CASSYSIRVNTEAFF

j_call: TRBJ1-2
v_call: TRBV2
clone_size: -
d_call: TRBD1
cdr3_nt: TGTGCCAGCAGTCAACTTGGGACAGGGGCGGGCTACACCTTC
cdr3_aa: CASSQLGTGAGYTF

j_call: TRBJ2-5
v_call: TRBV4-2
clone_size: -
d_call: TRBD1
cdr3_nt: TGTGCCAGCAGCCAGGACAGGGGGTTGGAGACCCAGTACTTC
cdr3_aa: CASSQDRGLETQYF

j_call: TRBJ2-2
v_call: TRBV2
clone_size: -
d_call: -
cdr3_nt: TGTGCCAGCAGTCCACCACCGGGACTCCGGGAGCTGTTTTTT
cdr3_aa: CASSPPPGLRELFF

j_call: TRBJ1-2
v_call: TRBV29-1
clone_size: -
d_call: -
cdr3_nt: TGCAGCGTTGACACAGGGTTGGTCTACACCTTC
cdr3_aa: CSVDTGLVYTF

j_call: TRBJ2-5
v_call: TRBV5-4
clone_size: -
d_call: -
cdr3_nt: TGTGCCAGCAGCTTGGCAGGGCTCCCGGAGACCCAGTACTTC
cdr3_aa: CASSLAGLPETQYF

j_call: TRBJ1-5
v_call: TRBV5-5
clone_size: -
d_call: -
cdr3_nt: TGTGCCAGCAGCACCCAGGGTTCTGGCAATCAGCCCCAGCATTTT
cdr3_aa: CASSTQGSGNQPQHF

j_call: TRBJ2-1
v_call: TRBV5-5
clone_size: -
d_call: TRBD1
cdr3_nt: TGTGCCAGCAGTCTGGGGTTTCAGGGGGTGGTCAATGAGCAGTTCTTC
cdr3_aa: CASSLGFQGVVNEQFF

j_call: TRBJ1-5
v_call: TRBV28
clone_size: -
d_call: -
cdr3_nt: TGTGCCAGCAGTTTTACAGGGCCTCAGCCCCAGCATTTT
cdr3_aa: CASSFTGPQPQHF

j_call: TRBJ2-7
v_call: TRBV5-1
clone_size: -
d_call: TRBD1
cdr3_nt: TGCGCCAGCAGCTTGGGGCCGGACAGGGGGGCCTACGAGCAGTACTTC
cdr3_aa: CASSLGPDRGAYEQYF

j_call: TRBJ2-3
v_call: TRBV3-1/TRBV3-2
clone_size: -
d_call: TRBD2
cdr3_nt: TGTGCCAGCAGCCCCCGCGGCCTAGCGGGGGGGCTAGCAGATACGCAGTATTTT
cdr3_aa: CASSPRGLAGGLADTQYF

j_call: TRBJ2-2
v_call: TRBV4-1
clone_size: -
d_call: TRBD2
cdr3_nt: TGCGCCAGCAGGCCGACTAGCGGGAAGACCGGGGAGCTGTTTTTT
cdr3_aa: CASRPTSGKTGELFF

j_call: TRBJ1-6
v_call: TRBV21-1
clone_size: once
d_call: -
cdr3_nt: TGTGCCAGCAGCAAAGTAAATTCACCCCTCCACTTT
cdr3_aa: CASSKVNSPLHF

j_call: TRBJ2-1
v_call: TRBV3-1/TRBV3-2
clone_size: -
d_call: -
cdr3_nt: TGTGCCAGCAGCCAATGGCTAGCCGATGAGCAGTTCTTC
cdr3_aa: CASSQWLADEQFF

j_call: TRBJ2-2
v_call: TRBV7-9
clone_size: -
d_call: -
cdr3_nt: TGTGCCAGCAGCTTTGTCCAGGGGATCACCGGGGAGCTGTTTTTT
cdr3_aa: CASSFVQGITGELFF

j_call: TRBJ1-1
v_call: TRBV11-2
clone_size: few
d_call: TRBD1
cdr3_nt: TGTGCCAGCAAGATTGGACAGGCGAACACTGAAGCTTTCTTT
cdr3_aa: CASKIGQANTEAFF

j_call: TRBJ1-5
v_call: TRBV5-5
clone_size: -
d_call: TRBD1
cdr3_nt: TGTGCCAGCAGCTTGGGACAGGGGGGAAATCAGCCCCAGCATTTT
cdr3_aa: CASSLGQGGNQPQHF

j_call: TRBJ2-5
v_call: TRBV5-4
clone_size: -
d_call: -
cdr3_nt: TGTGCCAGCAGCTTGGCCAATGCGAGGGAGACCCAGTACTTC
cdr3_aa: CASSLANARETQYF

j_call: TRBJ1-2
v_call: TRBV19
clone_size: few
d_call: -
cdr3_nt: TGTGCCAGTAGTACCTATAACTATGGCTACACCTTC
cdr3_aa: CASSTYNYGYTF

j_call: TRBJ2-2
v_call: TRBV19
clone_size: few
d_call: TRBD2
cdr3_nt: TGTGCCACCTCTAGCGGGAGTTACGGCGGGGAGCTGTTTTTT
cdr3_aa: CATSSGSYGGELFF

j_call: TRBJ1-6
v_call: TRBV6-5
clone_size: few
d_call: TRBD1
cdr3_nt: TGTGCCAGCAGTTACTCGGGACAGGGGGGTTCACCCCTCCACTTT
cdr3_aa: CASSYSGQGGSPLHF

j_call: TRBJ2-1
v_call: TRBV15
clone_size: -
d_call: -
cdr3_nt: TGTGCCACCAGCAGAGATTTCCGGTCTCTCTTGGGAGACAATGAGCAGTTCTTC
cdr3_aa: CATSRDFRSLLGDNEQFF

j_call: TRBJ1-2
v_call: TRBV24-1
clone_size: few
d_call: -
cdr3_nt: TGTGCCACCAGTGATGCACACAACTATGGCTACACCTTC
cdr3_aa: CATSDAHNYGYTF

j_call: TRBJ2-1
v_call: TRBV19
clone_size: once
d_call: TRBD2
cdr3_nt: TGTGCCAGTAGTATAGACGGGGGGGCGTACTACAATGAGCAGTTCTTC
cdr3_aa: CASSIDGGAYYNEQFF

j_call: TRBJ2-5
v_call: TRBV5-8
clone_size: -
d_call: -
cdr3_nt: TGTGCCAGCAGCCCCGGATGGCAGGGAGGAGTCGAGACCCAGTACTTC
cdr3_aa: CASSPGWQGGVETQYF

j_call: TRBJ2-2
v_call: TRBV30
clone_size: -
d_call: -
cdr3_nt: TGTGCCTGGAGTGGTTCTGCGGCCCCCATCCACACCGGGGAGCTGTTTTTT
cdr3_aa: CAWSGSAAPIHTGELFF

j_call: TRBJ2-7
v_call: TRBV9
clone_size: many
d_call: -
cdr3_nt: TGTGCCAGCAGCGTAGAACTAGCCAGCGACGAGCAGTACTTC
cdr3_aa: CASSVELASDEQYF

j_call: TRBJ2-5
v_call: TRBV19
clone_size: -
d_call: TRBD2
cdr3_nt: TGTGCCAGTAGCACGACTAGCGGGGCCCAAGAGACCCAGTACTTC
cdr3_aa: CASSTTSGAQETQYF

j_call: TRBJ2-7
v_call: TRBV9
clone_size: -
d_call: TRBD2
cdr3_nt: TGTGCCAGCAGCGCCATCTCAGGACTAGCGGGAGGACCGCCCCCCGAGCAGTACTTC
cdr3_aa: CASSAISGLAGGPPPEQYF

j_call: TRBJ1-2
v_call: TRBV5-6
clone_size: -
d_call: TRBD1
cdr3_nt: TGTGCCAGCAGCTTGGACAGGGGAAATAACTATGGCTACACCTTC
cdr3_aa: CASSLDRGNNYGYTF

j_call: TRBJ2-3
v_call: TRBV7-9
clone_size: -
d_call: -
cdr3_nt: TGTGCCAGCAGCCATGGGGTCTATGACAGAGATACGCAGTATTTT
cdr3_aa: CASSHGVYDRDTQYF

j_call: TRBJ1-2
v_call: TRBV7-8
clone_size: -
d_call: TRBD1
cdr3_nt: TGTGCCAGCAGCCGCGGGACAGGAAACTATGGCTACACCTTC
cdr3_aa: CASSRGTGNYGYTF

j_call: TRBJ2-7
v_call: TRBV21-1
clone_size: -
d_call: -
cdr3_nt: TGTGCCAGCAGCTTCGGAAAGGGGCTAGCGGGAGACTACGAGCAGTACTTC
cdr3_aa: CASSFGKGLAGDYEQYF

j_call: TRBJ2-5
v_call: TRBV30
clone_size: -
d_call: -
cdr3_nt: TGTGCCTGGAGACGAGCGAGGGAGACCCAGTACTTC
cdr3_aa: CAWRRARETQYF